Shown below are 30 T cell receptor beta chains from a single sample sequenced in a study of cytomegalovirus exposure and HLA in healthy donors. The PCR made use of 60 Vbeta and 13 Jbeta primers. TCRdb's table, derived via immunoSEQ multiplex PCR, lists solely in-frame clones and lacks some. Counted here are 130,000 to 150,000 clones, over 60% occurring once; the ten biggest clones make up over 2%. The sequenced material came from PBMCs. These receptor sequences come from a man in his forties in good health and CMV-seronegative.

This clone was seen only a few times. The V and J genes are TRBV5-1 and TRBJ2-1; D call uncertain. The germline V gene encodes CDR1 SGHRS and CDR2 YFSETQ. Trimming cost V 0 bases and J 4 bases, with 5 bases left between them. The CDR3 spans 13 residues. In DNA, the CDR3 is TGCGCCAGCAGCTTGGGGCCATACAATGAGCAGTTCTTC. Translating gives CASSLGPYNEQFF.

This clone showed up just a few times. CDR3 in DNA: TGTGCCATCAGTCCGGGGGTAGGCATATTTAATGAAAAACTGTTTTTT. Its protein is CAISPGVGIFNEKLFF. The rearrangement links TRBV10-3 to TRBJ1-4, with D perhaps TRBD1 (5 bases). CDR1 and CDR2 (germline): ENHRY, SYGVKD. The V end was cut by 5 bases, the J end by 4 bases, with 17 bases between. The CDR3 runs 16 residues.

The chain couples TRBV19 to TRBJ2-2; 8 bases line up with TRBD1. After removal of 6 bases from V and 7 bases from J, the junction contained 7 bases not matched to a gene. Germline V gives CDR1 LNHDA, CDR2 SQIVND (reference sequence). The CDR3 loop spans 14 amino acids. In nucleotides, the CDR3 is TGTGCCAGTAGACGGCAGGGGGCGGGCGGGGAGCTGTTTTTT. Its protein is CASRRQGAGGELFF.

A note on this clone: Other DNA sequences from this sample encode an identical CDR3 as well. This chain links TRBV18 with TRBJ2-7; the D gene is possibly TRBD1 (6 bases). This CDR3 region has 13 residues. CDR1 and CDR2 (germline): KGHSH, LQKENI. V was clipped by 0 bases and J by 3 bases, with 6 bases between them. This CDR3 is CASSPPTGYEQYF. In DNA form, the CDR3 reads TGTGCCAGCTCACCACCGACAGGCTACGAGCAGTACTTC.

This chain links TRBV5-1 with TRBJ1-2, with D maybe TRBD1 (6 bases). This CDR3 is 14 amino acids long. Germline lookup yields CDR1 SGHRS and CDR2 YFSETQ. Trimming shortened V by 4 bases and J by 6 bases, and 16 bases separated the two germline ends. As DNA, the CDR3 is TGCGCCAGCAGCCGAAACAGGGCGGGGGATGGCTACACCTTC. Translating gives CASSRNRAGDGYTF.

The chain has TRBV28 and TRBJ2-5, with 14 bases lining up with TRBD2. There are 19 residues in the CDR3. V lost 2 bases to trimming and J lost 5 bases; unmatched junction nucleotides: 13. Germline assignment: CDR1 MDHEN and CDR2 SYDVKM. CDR3 DNA sequence: TGTGCCAGCAGTTTACTCCGAATGGGACTAGCGGGAGTTAGGGAGACCCAGTACTTC. As protein: CASSLLRMGLAGVRETQYF. Full variable domain (missing parts from reference TRBV28 and TRBJ2-5): DVKVTQSSRYLVKRTGEKVFLECVQDMDHENMFWYRQDPGLGLRLIYFSYDVKMKEKGDIPEGYSVSREKKERFSLILESASTNQTSMYLCASSLLRMGLAGVRETQYFGPGTRLLVL.

The CDR3 bases are TGTGCCAGCAGTCGCGGGGGAGTTAATGAAAAACTGTTTTTT. Amino acids: CASSRGGVNEKLFF. The gene calls are TRBV6-6 and TRBJ1-4; a possible D gene is TRBD1 (5 bases). The CDR3 is 14 amino acids. Germline values: CDR1 MNHNY, CDR2 SVGAGI (reference sequence). Trimming removed 5 bases from V and 4 bases from J, with 11 bases in between.

This chain links TRBV19 with TRBJ2-7; TRBD1 matches at 8 bases. CDR3 length equals 14 residues. Germline V gives CDR1 LNHDA, CDR2 SQIVND (reference sequence). The V segment lost 6 bases and the J segment 2 bases; nucleotides outside the gene matches: 6. In DNA, the CDR3 is TGTGCCAGTAGCGCCGCGACAGGGGCCTACGAGCAGTACTTC. Translating it yields CASSAATGAYEQYF.

The rearrangement joins TRBV7-9 to TRBJ2-3, with TRBD2 identical over 16 bases. V dropped 5 bases and J dropped 3; count of bases not matched to a gene: 5. This CDR3 is 17 amino acids long. Germline lookup yields CDR1 SEHNR and CDR2 FQNEAQ (reference sequence). CDR3 amino acids: CASSQGTSGGATDTQYF. The CDR3 DNA reads as TGTGCCAGCAGCCAGGGGACTAGCGGGGGGGCGACAGATACGCAGTATTTT.

The chain links TRBV28 to TRBJ2-1; 8 nucleotides line up with TRBD2. CDR1 is MDHEN and CDR2 is SYDVKM in the germline V gene. The V and J ends lost 2 bases and 4 bases, in that order; junction bases with no gene match: 4. This CDR3 is 15 amino acids long. This CDR3 is CASSLGGTSYNEQFF. In DNA form, the CDR3 reads TGTGCCAGCAGTTTAGGGGGGACTAGTTACAATGAGCAGTTCTTC. Looking up the rest from reference TRBV28 and TRBJ2-1 gives the full variable domain: DVKVTQSSRYLVKRTGEKVFLECVQDMDHENMFWYRQDPGLGLRLIYFSYDVKMKEKGDIPEGYSVSREKKERFSLILESASTNQTSMYLCASSLGGTSYNEQFFGPGTRLTVL.

This clone was seen only a few times. This sequence joins TRBV6-5 and TRBJ2-5; 12 bases align to TRBD2. There are 15 residues in the CDR3. Losses at the gene ends were 6 bases for V and 1 base for J; bases not matched to a gene: 3. Germline V gene data show CDR1 as MNHEY and CDR2 as SVGAGI. The CDR3 DNA sequence: TGTGCCAGCAGACGACTAGCGGGGGCCCAAGAGACCCAGTACTTC. As protein: CASRRLAGAQETQYF.

The rearrangement uses TRBV5-1 and TRBJ2-5; D perhaps matches TRBD2 (6 bases). This CDR3 has 14 residues. V lost 2 bases and J lost 1, with 9 bases in between. Germline-derived CDR1 and CDR2 are SGHRS and YFSETQ. The CDR3 coding sequence is TGCGCCAGCAGCTTAACCGGGAGCCAAGAGACCCAGTACTTC. Translating it yields CASSLTGSQETQYF.

The chain has TRBV6-5 and TRBJ1-1; TRBD1 aligns across 11 bases. Germline loops: CDR1 MNHEY, CDR2 SVGAGI. The junction had 9 bases not matched to a gene; V was cut back by 2 bases and J by 10 bases. The CDR3 covers 15 residues. The CDR3 loop reads CASSYTDRGLGRAFF. CDR3 DNA: TGTGCCAGCAGTTACACGGACAGGGGGCTAGGTCGAGCTTTCTTT.

V usage is TRBV7-8 and J usage is TRBJ2-7, with 11 bases lining up with TRBD2. CDR1 and CDR2 (germline): SGHVS, FQNEAQ. The junction had 15 bases not matched to a gene; V was cut back by 5 bases and J by 0 bases. The CDR3 totals 19 residues. For the CDR3, the DNA is TGTGCCAGCAGCCCCTATCCAGCTAGCGGGAGGCTCTTCTCCTACGAGCAGTACTTC. Protein product: CASSPYPASGRLFSYEQYF.

This rearrangement joins TRBV9 to TRBJ2-3; TRBD2 might be the D (7 bases). V was clipped by 2 bases and J by 1 base, with 14 bases between them. Germline CDR1 reads SGDLS; CDR2 reads YYNGEE. The CDR3 contains 16 residues. The CDR3: CASSVGGQMGTDTQYF. CDR3 nucleotide sequence: TGTGCCAGCAGCGTCGGGGGGCAGATGGGCACAGATACGCAGTATTTT. The full variable domain, rest sourced from reference TRBV9 and TRBJ2-3, is DSGVTQTPKHLITATGQRVTLRCSPRSGDLSVYWYQQSLDQGLQFLIQYYNGEERAKGNILERFSAQQFPDLHSELNLSSLELGDSALYFCASSVGGQMGTDTQYFGPGTRLTVL.

The chain is built from TRBV10-1 and TRBJ1-6; 8 nucleotides agree with TRBD1. V was clipped by 6 bases and J by 13 bases; unmatched bases: 14. Germline assignment: CDR1 WNHNN and CDR2 SYGVQD (reference sequence). CDR3 length: 15 residues. This CDR3 is CASSENRGISGPLHF. The CDR3 DNA reads as TGCGCCAGCAGCGAAAACAGGGGGATAAGTGGGCCCCTCCACTTT.

V usage is TRBV2 and J usage is TRBJ2-7; 12 bases agree with TRBD2. This CDR3 is 16 amino acids long. Germline values: CDR1 SNHLY, CDR2 FYNNEI. The V segment lost 7 bases and the J segment 5 bases; nucleotides outside the gene matches: 12. In DNA, the CDR3 is TGTGCCAGCAACCCCCTAGCGGGGGGGTCTGGCCACGAGCAGTACTTC. It yields the protein CASNPLAGGSGHEQYF.

This chain joins TRBV6-5 and TRBJ2-2; a possible D gene is TRBD2 (5 bases). The germline V and J ends were trimmed by 1 base and 2 bases, with 11 bases remaining between them. The CDR3 sequence is 16 residues long. The V gene's germline CDR1 is MNHEY and CDR2 SVGAGI. The CDR3, as DNA: TGTGCCAGCAGTTACTGGAGGATTCAAAACACCGGGGAGCTGTTTTTT. This sequence encodes CASSYWRIQNTGELFF.

The V gene is TRBV5-1, the J gene TRBJ2-5, with 11 bases that match TRBD1. In germline, CDR1 is SGHRS, CDR2 YFSETQ. The CDR3 length is 18 residues. Trimming removed 7 bases from V and 4 bases from J; junction bases left unmatched: 18. This CDR3 is CASQTRQWTGGLGETQYF. The CDR3 nucleotides are TGCGCCAGCCAGACCCGTCAATGGACAGGGGGCCTAGGAGAGACCCAGTACTTC.

This sequence joins TRBV5-6 and TRBJ2-7; 7 bases align to TRBD1. V was clipped by 0 bases and J by 3 bases; unmatched bases: 6. The CDR3 extends over 15 amino acids. Germline V lookup: CDR1 SGHDT, CDR2 YYEEEE. DNA for the CDR3: TGTGCCAGCAGCTTGGTGGGCAGGGGGAACTACGAGCAGTACTTC. Amino acids: CASSLVGRGNYEQYF.

This chain uses TRBV19 with TRBJ1-5; 9 bases line up with TRBD1. Germline loops: CDR1 LNHDA, CDR2 SQIVND (reference sequence). The length of the CDR3 is 16 residues. The V gene end was trimmed by 3 bases and the J gene end by 6 bases; junction bases not matched to a gene: 9. The CDR3 here is CASSIGTGRGGQPQHF. In DNA, the CDR3 is TGTGCCAGTAGTATTGGGACAGGGCGCGGGGGTCAGCCCCAGCATTTT.

The chain combines TRBV30 with TRBJ1-2; 8 nucleotides match TRBD1. Unmatched junction bases numbered 10, after V lost 3 bases and J lost 4 bases. This CDR3 has 15 amino acids. Germline V gives CDR1 GTSNPN, CDR2 SVGIG (reference sequence). The CDR3 region has the DNA TGTGCCTGGAGCGCCGGGCAGGGGGCAGGCTATGGCTACACCTTC. Encoded protein: CAWSAGQGAGYGYTF.

The chain joins TRBV9 to TRBJ2-3, with TRBD2 identical over 7 bases. CDR3 length: 15 amino acids. Germline V CDR1 and CDR2: SGDLS, YYNGEE. Trimming cost V 3 bases and J 2 bases; bases outside gene matches: 6. The chain's CDR3 is CASSAIAGYTDTQYF. For the CDR3, the DNA is TGTGCCAGCAGCGCGATAGCGGGTTACACAGATACGCAGTATTTT. The full variable domain, in which reference TRBV9 and TRBJ2-3 provide the parts outside the CDR3, is DSGVTQTPKHLITATGQRVTLRCSPRSGDLSVYWYQQSLDQGLQFLIQYYNGEERAKGNILERFSAQQFPDLHSELNLSSLELGDSALYFCASSAIAGYTDTQYFGPGTRLTVL.

V usage is TRBV2 and J usage is TRBJ2-2; 7 positions agree with TRBD1. CDR1 is SNHLY and CDR2 is FYNNEI in the germline V gene. The CDR3 runs 14 residues. The junction had 8 bases not matched to a gene; V was cut back by 8 bases and J by 5 bases. The CDR3 DNA follows: TGTGCCAGCGAAACCGGGACAGCGACCGGGGAGCTGTTTTTT. Translation: CASETGTATGELFF.

This rearrangement joins TRBV2 to TRBJ2-3, with D maybe TRBD2 (5 bases). The CDR3 contains 15 residues. CDR1 SNHLY and CDR2 FYNNEI come from the germline V gene. Trimming shortened V by 10 bases and J by 1 base, and 18 bases separated the two germline ends. The CDR3 bases are TGTGCCAACTTCACCCAGGACTCGCGCACAGATACGCAGTATTTT. Residues: CANFTQDSRTDTQYF.

V gene TRBV30 combines with J gene TRBJ2-7, with 10 bases matching TRBD2. Germline CDR1 and CDR2: GTSNPN and SVGIG (reference sequence). V shed 2 bases and J 7 bases; nucleotides not matched to a gene: 8. The CDR3 runs to 14 residues. Here the CDR3 DNA reads TGTGCCTGGAGTCGCCTAGCGGGAGCTTATGAGCAGTACTTC. It translates to CAWSRLAGAYEQYF.

The V call is TRBV6-1, the J call TRBJ2-5; 9 positions match TRBD1. Germline V CDR1 and CDR2: MNHNS, SASEGT. CDR3 size: 17 residues. The V gene end was trimmed by 4 bases and the J gene end by 5 bases; junction bases not matched to a gene: 14. The CDR3 loop is CASSADLGQGKGETQYF. As DNA, the CDR3 is TGTGCCAGCAGTGCCGATCTAGGACAGGGGAAAGGGGAGACCCAGTACTTC.

The V gene is TRBV12-2, the J gene TRBJ1-6. TRBV12-2 is listed as a pseudogene. This CDR3 spans 18 amino acids. The CDR3: CASRPGGGFSSYNSPLHF. The CDR3 bases are TGTGCAAGTCGCCCTGGGGGGGGATTCAGCTCCTATAATTCACCCCTCCACTTT.

The chain joins TRBV4-3 to TRBJ2-7, with D possibly matching TRBD2 (6 bases). The CDR3 length is 17 residues. CDR1 is LGHNA, CDR2 YSLEER, per germline. Trimming left V 0 bases short and J 0 bases short, with 15 bases between. CDR3 coding DNA: TGCGCCAGCAGCCAAGATAGATGGCGGGGAAACTCCTACGAGCAGTACTTC. It encodes CASSQDRWRGNSYEQYF.

This chain uses TRBV5-1 with TRBJ2-2, with a possible D match to TRBD1 (7 bases). Trimming stripped 2 bases from V and 4 bases from J, with 12 bases between. This CDR3 is 15 amino acids long. Germline V gives CDR1 SGHRS, CDR2 YFSETQ. The CDR3 is CASSLNRGGTGELFF. The CDR3, as DNA: TGCGCCAGCAGCTTAAACAGGGGAGGCACCGGGGAGCTGTTTTTT.